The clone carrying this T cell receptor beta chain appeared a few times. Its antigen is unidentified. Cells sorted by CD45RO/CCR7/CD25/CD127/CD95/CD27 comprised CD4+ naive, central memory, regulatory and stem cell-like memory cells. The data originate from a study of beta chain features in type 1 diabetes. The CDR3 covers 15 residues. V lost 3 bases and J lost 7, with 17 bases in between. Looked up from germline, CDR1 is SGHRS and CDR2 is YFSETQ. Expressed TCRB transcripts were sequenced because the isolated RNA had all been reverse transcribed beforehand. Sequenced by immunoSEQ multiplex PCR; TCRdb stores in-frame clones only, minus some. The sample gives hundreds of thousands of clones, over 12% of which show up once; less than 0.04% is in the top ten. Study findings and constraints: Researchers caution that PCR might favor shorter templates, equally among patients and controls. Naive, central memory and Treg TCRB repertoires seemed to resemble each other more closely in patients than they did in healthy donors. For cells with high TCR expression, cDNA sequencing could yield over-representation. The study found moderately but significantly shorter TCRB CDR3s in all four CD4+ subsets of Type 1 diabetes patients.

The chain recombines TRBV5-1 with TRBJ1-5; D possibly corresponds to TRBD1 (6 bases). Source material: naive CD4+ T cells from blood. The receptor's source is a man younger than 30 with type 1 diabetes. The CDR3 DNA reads TGCGCCAGCAGCTCCGGGGAGGGGGAGGGCCAGCCCCAGCATTTT. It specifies CASSSGEGEGQPQHF. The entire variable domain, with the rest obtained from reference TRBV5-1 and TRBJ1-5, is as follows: KAGVTQTPRYLIKTRGQQVTLSCSPISGHRSVSWYQQTPGQGLQFLFEYFSETQRNKGNFPGRFSGRQFSNSRSEMNVSTLELGDSALYLCASSSGEGEGQPQHFGDGTRLSIL.